This T cell receptor beta chain is from a study of cytomegalovirus exposure and HLA in healthy donors. Study outcomes and limitations: Reportedly, diagnosis of cytomegalovirus status by the classifier showed high specificity and sensitivity. The authors listed about 170 TCR beta chains as cytomegalovirus-associated. In the approximately 120 validation repertoires, a later analysis found that first-cohort TCR clusters tended to co-occur.

About this clone: The antigen is undetermined.

Germline loops: CDR1 SGHKS, CDR2 YYEKEE (reference sequence). The CDR3 is made up of 13 amino acids. Trimming removed 4 bases at V and 6 bases at J, with 11 bases between. Clones were sequenced by immunoSEQ multiplex PCR, and TCRdb holds only the in-frame ones, with some missing. The sample lists 160,000 or so clones; about 89% were seen once. The receptor's source is a man younger than 35 in good health and CMV-seropositive. This chain joins TRBV5-5 and TRBJ1-5; no definite D call. Source material: PBMCs. CDR3 protein: CASSPDTVQPQHF. The CDR3 region has the DNA TGTGCCAGCAGCCCGGATACAGTTCAGCCCCAGCATTTT.